This TCR beta chain was documented in a study of cytomegalovirus exposure and HLA in healthy donors. Study outcomes and limitations: Indistinguishable V segments, including TRBV6-2 and TRBV6-3, were excluded. Available immune exposure information was restricted to CMV serostatus only.

As to this clone: Its antigen is unidentified.

Primers: 60 Vbeta forward and 13 Jbeta reverse. Data came from immunoSEQ multiplex PCR; TCRdb stores just in-frame clones and leaves some out. Found here are tens of thousands of clones, more than 50% of them singletons; the top ten hold 6.2%. Each donor's status was that of a healthy bone marrow donor. The V gene's germline CDR1 is MNHNS and CDR2 SASEGT. V shed 5 bases, J shed 5 bases, and the junction held 2 bases outside the gene matches. This CDR3 spans 15 amino acids. This sequence was found in a woman in her forties in good health and CMV-seropositive. The V gene is TRBV6-1, the J gene TRBJ2-2; TRBD2 agrees at 13 bases. Sequencing used PBMCs. The CDR3 nucleotides are TGTGCCAGCAGTCCGGGACTAGCGGGGACCGGGGAGCTGTTTTTT. Its translation is CASSPGLAGTGELFF.